This T cell receptor beta chain was found in a study of blood T cell repertoires in COVID-19. Across the study: Samples representing acute and convalescent COVID-19 were sourced from the United States, Italy and Spain. Nucleic acid was either cDNA or gDNA, and it came from T cells, B-cell-depleted T cells, or PBMCs.

Source study methods: Reference gene primers were amplified, and this amplification served to estimate nucleated cell counts. Generated by immunoSEQ multiplex PCR, the TCRdb table keeps only in-frame clones and is missing some. V and J calls and clone size come straight from that table; D and trimming were deduced from the DNA. The sample includes fewer than 85,000 clones, about 80% of them seen just once. This CDR3 spans 14 amino acids. CDR1 MNHEY and CDR2 SMNVEV come from the germline V gene (reference sequence). V was pared by 4 bases and J by 4 bases, with 13 bases between. The receptor was derived from a woman aged 70-85 years with acute or convalescent COVID-19. The J gene is TRBJ1-2, the V gene TRBV27, with D possibly matching TRBD1 (5 bases). The sequencing input was peripheral blood. The CDR3 DNA is TGTGCCAGCAGTTCCCGGGGACTCAGCTATGGCTACACCTTC. It encodes CASSSRGLSYGYTF.